This T cell receptor beta chain appears in the sequencing data of a study of cytomegalovirus exposure and HLA in healthy donors. Primers for the PCR totalled 60 Vbeta and 13 Jbeta. TCRdb's copy holds only in-frame clones and misses some; the assay was immunoSEQ multiplex PCR. The profile shows over 150,000 clones, 65% to 85% of them singletons. V lost 7 bases, J lost 4 bases, and 20 bases lay in between. The CDR3 contains 16 residues. Looked up from germline, CDR1 is LGHNT and CDR2 is FRNRAP. Sequences were obtained from PBMCs. This TCR came from a woman aged 18-29 years in good health and CMV-seronegative. The chain links TRBV12-5 to TRBJ1-5, with D perhaps matching TRBD1 (5 bases). In DNA form, the CDR3 reads TGTGCTAGTGACGCGACAGTCAGCATGTGGAATCAGCCCCAGCATTTT. Residues: CASDATVSMWNQPQHF.